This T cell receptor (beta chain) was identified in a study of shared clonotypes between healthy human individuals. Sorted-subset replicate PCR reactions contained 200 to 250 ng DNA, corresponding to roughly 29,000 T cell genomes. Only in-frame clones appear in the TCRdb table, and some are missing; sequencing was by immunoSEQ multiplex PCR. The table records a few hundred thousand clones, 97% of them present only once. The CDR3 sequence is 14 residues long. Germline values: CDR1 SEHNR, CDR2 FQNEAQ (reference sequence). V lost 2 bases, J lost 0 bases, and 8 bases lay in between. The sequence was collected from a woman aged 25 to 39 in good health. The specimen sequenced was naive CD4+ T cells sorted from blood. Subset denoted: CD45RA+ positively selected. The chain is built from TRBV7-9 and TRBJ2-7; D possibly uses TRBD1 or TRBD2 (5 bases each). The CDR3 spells CASSLYGTSYEQYF. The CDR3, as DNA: TGTGCCAGCAGCTTATATGGGACCTCCTACGAGCAGTACTTC.